The present entry profiles one T cell receptor beta chain with its context. Original methodology: Amplifying reference gene primers gave estimates of nucleated cell counts. Using immunoSEQ multiplex PCR, the repertoire was profiled, and TCRdb retains in-frame clones only, with some absent. V and J calls and clone size are given by that table; D and trimming were obtained from the DNA. The table has 340,000 or so clones, 65% to 85% seen once. Trimming at V came to 0 bases and at J to 0 bases, leaving 5 bases not matched to a gene. CDR1 and CDR2 from the germline V gene are ENHRY and SYGVKD. This CDR3 region has 17 residues. This entry comes from a study of blood T cell repertoires in COVID-19. Across the whole study: COVID-19 samples from acute and convalescent phases originated in the United States, Italy and Spain. In each case, the material was cDNA or gDNA derived from T cells, B-cell-depleted T cells, or PBMCs.

Material for sequencing was peripheral blood. The sequence derives from a man aged 30-40 years with active or convalescent COVID-19. The gene calls are TRBV10-3 and TRBJ2-7; TRBD2 aligns across 10 bases. The CDR3 sequence: CAISESLAGNRSYEQYF. The CDR3 DNA follows: TGTGCCATCAGTGAGTCACTAGCGGGAAACCGCTCCTACGAGCAGTACTTC.